Each of the 23 T cell receptor beta chains below was sequenced from the same sample in a study of T cells in Graves' hyperthyroidism and ophthalmopathy. The CDR3 regions of TCR beta were amplified from RNA transcripts. In the first-round RT-PCR of the TCR CDR3, the HTBI primer set was used. TCRdb passed the multiplex PCR reads through MiXCR, listing each CDR3 protein once. The data contain a few hundred thousand distinct CDR3 sequences, approximately 12% of them seen just once; the ten biggest clones take up roughly 20%. Sequencing was performed on blood. All receptors derive from a man aged 30-40 years with Graves' hyperthyroidism that later progressed to Graves' ophthalmopathy.

A word on this clonotype: Lacking the conserved final phenylalanine or tryptophan, this CDR3 likely reflects a read error. This chain links TRBV6-1 with TRBJ2-7, with 8 positions matching TRBD2. CDR1 and CDR2 from the germline V gene are MNHNS and SASEGT. The CDR3 has 16 residues. V lost 6 bases and J lost 2; bases outside the gene matches: 12. In DNA form, the CDR3 reads TGTGCCAGCAGCCGACGGGGGGCGGGGGGCGCCTACGAGCAGTACTCC. Protein: CASSRRGAGGAYEQYS.

This clonotype has just a few counts. The chain links TRBV28 to TRBJ1-4, with TRBD1 matching 7 bases. The trim removed 5 bases at V and 7 bases at J, leaving 13 bases unmatched. The length of the CDR3 is 16 residues. CDR1 is MDHEN and CDR2 is SYDVKM in the germline V gene. CDR3 nucleotides: TGTGCCAGCAGTACGACAGGGTTAGGCTTTATTGAAAAACTGTTTTTT. Its translation is CASSTTGLGFIEKLFF.

To note about this clonotype: It may be a read error: a sequence one base away is much more abundant. Without the conserved terminal phenylalanine or tryptophan, this CDR3 likely stems from a read error. CDR3 DNA: TGTGCCAGCTCATCTCGCACTGAAGCTTTCTGT. Amino acids: CASSSRTEAFC. The chain joins TRBV18 to TRBJ1-1; D gene unclear. Germline-derived CDR1 and CDR2 are KGHSH and LQKENI. V lost 5 bases to trimming and J lost 4 bases, with 5 bases between them. The CDR3 is 11 residues long.

This clonotype occurred many times. V usage is TRBV27 and J usage is TRBJ2-3, with a possible D match to TRBD2 (6 bases). Germline V gene lookup returns CDR1 MNHEY and CDR2 SMNVEV (reference sequence). The CDR3 runs to 15 residues. V was clipped by 6 bases and J by 2 bases, with 15 bases between them. CDR3 sequence (DNA): TGTGCCAGCAGAAGCCGGGACTGGCACACAGATACGCAGTATTTT. This gives the protein CASRSRDWHTDTQYF.

This clonotype has a count of ten or more. The chain couples TRBV29-1 to TRBJ1-1; D uncertain. The CDR3 has 13 amino acids. Germline V gene data show CDR1 as SQVTM and CDR2 as ANQGSEA. V lost 6 bases to trimming and J lost 5 bases, with 16 bases between them. CDR3 in DNA: TGCAGCGTGGGTGACACCACCAGGACTGAAGCTTTCTTT. Translated: CSVGDTTRTEAFF.

This clonotype occurred many times. This chain links TRBV28 with TRBJ2-7, with TRBD1 identical over 8 bases. The CDR3 extends over 16 amino acids. With V trimmed by 5 bases and J by 2 bases, 11 bases remained unmatched. The germline gives CDR1 MDHEN, CDR2 SYDVKM. The CDR3 DNA reads TGTGCCAGCAGTCCGCGGACAGGGAGTAAGGCCTACGAGCAGTACTTC. Protein: CASSPRTGSKAYEQYF.

This chain uses TRBV28 with TRBJ2-6; D may correspond to TRBD1 or TRBD2 (5 bases each). The CDR3 covers 17 residues. Germline V gene data show CDR1 as MDHEN and CDR2 as SYDVKM. V shed 6 bases and J shed 0 bases, with 15 bases lying between them. The DNA for the CDR3 is TGTGCCAGCAGCTTGAGGGGATGGTACTCTGGGGCCAACGTCCTGACTTTC. Protein: CASSLRGWYSGANVLTF.

As concerns this clonotype: A much larger clone sits a single nucleotide away, making a read error possible. V and J are TRBV12-3 or TRBV12-4 and TRBJ1-1; D uncertain. The V gene lost 3 bases and the J gene lost 3 bases, with 8 bases spanning the gap. CDR3 length: 13 residues. CDR3 DNA: TGTGCCAGCAGTTTTAAGAAGGACACTGAAGCTTTCTTT. It yields the protein CASSFKKDTEAFF.

The rearrangement uses TRBV14 and TRBJ2-2; perhaps TRBD2 as D (5 bases). Looked up from germline, CDR1 is SGHDN and CDR2 is FVKESK. Trimming shortened V by 3 bases and J by 6 bases, and 14 bases separated the two germline ends. The CDR3 length is 15 residues. Here the CDR3 reads CASSQEDAGPGELFF. CDR3 nucleotide sequence: TGTGCCAGCAGCCAGGAGGACGCAGGCCCCGGGGAGCTGTTTTTT.

As for this clonotype: Since a much larger clone is just one base distant, this may be a read error. V usage is TRBV3-1 and J usage is TRBJ1-1; maybe TRBD1 (6 bases). Germline CDR1 reads LGHDT; CDR2 reads YNNKEL (reference sequence). CDR3 size: 14 residues. The CDR3 DNA follows: TGTGCCAGCGGCCAGGCAGACAGGTACACTGAAGCTTTCTTT. Its protein is CASGQADRYTEAFF.

There are many counts of this clonotype. The junction shows a germline mismatch at one end, possibly a read error. This chain connects TRBV2 to TRBJ1-2, with D possibly matching TRBD1 (5 bases). CDR3 length: 14 residues. CDR1 is SNHLY, CDR2 FYNNEI, per germline. The CDR3 here is CASSEGQGPYGYTF. The CDR3 DNA follows: TGTGCCAGCAGCGAAGGGCAGGGACCCTATGGCTACACCTTC.

J is TRBJ2-2 and V is TRBV29-1; no definite D call. Germline loops: CDR1 SQVTM, CDR2 ANQGSEA. This CDR3 contains 12 residues. V was clipped by 4 bases and J by 4 bases, with 7 bases between them. This CDR3 is CSVVGVTGELFF. CDR3 bases: TGCAGCGTTGTGGGCGTCACCGGGGAGCTGTTTTTT.

This clonotype was detected ten times or more. V usage is TRBV18 and J usage is TRBJ1-4; 10 nucleotides line up with TRBD1. The V gene's germline CDR1 is KGHSH and CDR2 LQKENI. This CDR3 has 14 amino acids. V was pared by 6 bases and J by 7 bases, with 5 bases of the junction left unmatched. The CDR3 bases are TGTGCCAGCTCGAGGGACAGGGGAACTGAAAAACTGTTTTTT. Residues: CASSRDRGTEKLFF.

This clonotype appeared many times. This sequence joins TRBV12-3 or TRBV12-4 and TRBJ2-7; TRBD1 aligns across 9 bases. This CDR3 is 14 amino acids long. The trim removed 3 bases at V and 5 bases at J, leaving 5 bases unmatched. CDR3 residues: CASSFGQGWDEQYF. CDR3 DNA sequence: TGTGCCAGCAGTTTCGGACAGGGGTGGGACGAGCAGTACTTC.

This clonotype was recorded at least ten times. The rearrangement links TRBV11-2 to TRBJ2-1; 10 nucleotides align to TRBD2. Germline values: CDR1 SGHAT, CDR2 FQNNGV. J lost 6 bases, V lost 5 bases, and 4 bases had no gene match. The CDR3 is 14 amino acids. The CDR3 reads CASSISGGFNEQFF. CDR3 DNA: TGTGCCAGCAGCATTAGCGGGGGGTTCAATGAGCAGTTCTTC.

This clonotype appeared many times. The genes are TRBV3-1 and TRBJ1-4, with D possibly TRBD1 on 5 matching bases. The CDR3 is 18 amino acids. Germline V CDR1 and CDR2: LGHDT, YNNKEL (reference sequence). V gave up 3 bases and J gave up 6 bases, with 23 bases separating them. The CDR3 reads CASSQSSRRGTAHEKLFF. CDR3 nucleotide sequence: TGTGCCAGCAGCCAGAGCTCACGCCGGGGGACGGCACATGAAAAACTGTTTTTT.

This clonotype was counted ten times or more. DNA of the CDR3: TGTGCCAGCAGCCCTCGGGTGGGGACCTCCTACAATGAGCAGTTCTTC. Its protein is CASSPRVGTSYNEQFF. The chain uses TRBV7-3 and TRBJ2-1, with D possibly called TRBD1 or TRBD2 (5 bases each). Trimming pared 5 bases from V and 0 bases from J, leaving 14 bases between. The CDR3 consists of 16 residues. Germline V gene lookup returns CDR1 SGHTA and CDR2 FQGTGA.

This chain uses TRBV7-9 with TRBJ2-2; tentatively, D is TRBD1 (6 bases). The V end was cut by 5 bases, the J end by 6 bases, with 13 bases between. CDR1 is SEHNR and CDR2 is FQNEAQ in the germline V gene (reference sequence). The CDR3 totals 14 residues. CDR3 sequence: CASSPRQDSGELFF. DNA of the CDR3: TGTGCCAGCAGCCCAAGACAGGATTCCGGGGAGCTGTTTTTT.

This clonotype was detected many times. The genes are TRBV3-1 and TRBJ1-1, with 10 bases lining up with TRBD1. Unmatched junction bases numbered 10, after V lost 2 bases and J lost 7 bases. CDR1 and CDR2 (germline): LGHDT, YNNKEL (reference sequence). The CDR3 runs to 16 residues. The CDR3 loop is CASSQPGTGEDGEAFF. The CDR3 region has the DNA TGTGCCAGCAGCCAACCCGGGACAGGGGAAGACGGTGAAGCTTTCTTT.

Only a few counts were recorded for this clonotype. The junction and the germline gene differ at one end; a read error may be behind it. This chain connects TRBV14 to TRBJ2-2, with D possibly being TRBD2 (6 bases). Germline CDR1 SGHDN, CDR2 FVKESK. This CDR3 comprises 15 residues. The CDR3 DNA follows: TGTGCCAACAGCCTTTTCGGGAGGAACACCGGGGAGCTGTTTTTT. Translated, it gives CANSLFGRNTGELFF.

This clonotype was detected many times. The J gene is TRBJ1-1, the V gene TRBV2; D unresolved. V gave up 4 bases and J gave up 0 bases, with 9 bases separating them. The length of the CDR3 is 14 residues. Germline V gene data show CDR1 as SNHLY and CDR2 as FYNNEI. In DNA, the CDR3 is TGTGCCAGCAGTGGGACCCCAATGAACACTGAAGCTTTCTTT. Protein product: CASSGTPMNTEAFF.

This clonotype was seen ten or more times. The V gene is TRBV12-5, the J gene TRBJ1-1, with D hard to call. The CDR3 runs to 11 residues. CDR1 LGHNT and CDR2 FRNRAP come from the germline V gene. With 7 bases removed from V and 11 bases from J, the gap between germline ends came to 14 bases. The CDR3 loop is CASALSGAAFF. The CDR3 DNA follows: TGTGCTAGTGCTCTCTCCGGTGCCGCTTTCTTT.

The V and J genes are TRBV7-2 and TRBJ2-3; D unclear. Trimming removed 3 bases at V and 5 bases at J, with 12 bases between. The CDR3 spans 14 residues. In germline, CDR1 is SGHTA, CDR2 FQGNSA. Written as DNA, the CDR3 is TGTGCCAGCAGCTTCCAACGGTGGATAGATACGCAGTATTTT. Translated, it gives CASSFQRWIDTQYF.